The clone carrying this TCR beta chain has a single count. Measured with immunoSEQ multiplex PCR; TCRdb has only the in-frame clones, and not every one. The sample comprises about 310,000 clones, around 90% of which are singletons, and approximately 2.2% rests with the top ten. This specimen comes from a study of blood T cell repertoires in COVID-19. The CDR3 sequence is 16 residues long. Germline V gene lookup returns CDR1 SGHRS and CDR2 YFSETQ. Trimming removed 1 base from V and 0 bases from J; junction bases left unmatched: 6. The receptor's source is a man aged 18 to 29 with active or convalescent COVID-19. The rearrangement uses TRBV5-1 and TRBJ1-1; 7 bases are a match to TRBD1. Source material: peripheral blood. The CDR3 DNA reads as TGCGCCAGCAGCTTGTCGCCGGGACAGATGAACACTGAAGCTTTCTTT. Amino acids: CASSLSPGQMNTEAFF.